This is a list of T cell receptor beta chains from one sample in a study of T-cell memory formation after mild COVID-19. Each CDR3 protein gets one entry after TCRdb re-called the 5' RACE reads with MiXCR. The table includes approximately 340,000 distinct CDR3 sequences, around 13% detected once. Material for sequencing was PBMCs or a T cell subset sorted from them (not recorded which). These TCRs come from a man aged 18 to 30 who had mild COVID-19 (a few samples of this study predate the infection). Cell type and time point are not known. Both conserved end residues are part of each CDR3. The D gene is left open where the match is weak. Only part of the rows carry a size: once, few, many, or a class if the clone is expanded.

clone_size | j_call | v_call | d_call | cdr3_nt | cdr3_aa
many | TRBJ2-1 | TRBV6-2/TRBV6-3 | . | TGTGCCAGCAGCAGAAAATCGGGCCTAGCTTACAATGAGCAGTTCTTC | CASSRKSGLAYNEQFF
. | TRBJ1-5 | TRBV6-2/TRBV6-3 | . | TGTGCCAGCAGTCCAGACAGCACCCTGCCCCAGCATTTT | CASSPDSTLPQHF
. | TRBJ2-7 | TRBV4-2 | . | TGTGACAGCAGCCAAGACGGGGCCGGGGTCGGCGAGCAGTACTTC | CDSSQDGAGVGEQYF
many | TRBJ2-1 | TRBV6-2/TRBV6-3 | . | TGTGCCAGCAGTTCCCGGGGGAGCTCCTACAATGAGCAGTTCTTC | CASSSRGSSYNEQFF
. | TRBJ2-3 | TRBV7-9 | . | TGTGCCAGCAGCTTAGTAAGCGGCACAGATACGCAGTATTTT | CASSLVSGTDTQYF
. | TRBJ1-5 | TRBV18 | . | TGTGCCAGCTCCTCTATACAGGGTAATCAGCCCCAGCATTTT | CASSSIQGNQPQHF
many | TRBJ2-7 | TRBV29-1 | . | TGCAGCGCTGGGCGACAAGAGTCAACCGAGCAGTACTTC | CSAGRQESTEQYF
. | TRBJ1-1 | TRBV12-3/TRBV12-4 | . | TGTGCCAGCAGTTCTCGGATTAAGCGATTTGAAGCTTTCTTT | CASSSRIKRFEAFF
few | TRBJ2-3 | TRBV6-2/TRBV6-3 | . | TGTGCCAGCAGTTACTGGAAGGTCACAGATACGCAGTATTTT | CASSYWKVTDTQYF
. | TRBJ2-7 | TRBV11-2 | . | TGTGCCAGCAGCTGGATGGGGACCTCATCCTACGAGCAGTACTTC | CASSWMGTSSYEQYF
few | TRBJ1-4 | TRBV5-5 | . | TGTGCCAGCAGCCTATTAGGGGCTGGTGAAAAACTGTTTTTT | CASSLLGAGEKLFF
. | TRBJ2-6 | TRBV2 | . | TGTGCCAGCATCTTCGACTCTGGGGCCAACGTCCTGACTTTC | CASIFDSGANVLTF
. | TRBJ2-2 | TRBV20-1 | . | TGCAGTGCTAGAAACCCCGGTACCGGGGAGCTGTTTTTT | CSARNPGTGELFF
. | TRBJ1-1 | TRBV6-5 | . | TGTGCCAGCAGTTACAAGGCGGGAACTGAAGCTTTCTTT | CASSYKAGTEAFF
. | TRBJ2-7 | TRBV9 | . | TGTGCCAGCAGCGTAGGCAGGCGCGCAGGCTACGAGCAGTACTTC | CASSVGRRAGYEQYF
few | TRBJ2-3 | TRBV5-1 | TRBD2 | TGCGCCAGCAGCTACGGACTAGCGGGGGCCACAGATACGCAGTATTTT | CASSYGLAGATDTQYF
. | TRBJ2-4 | TRBV4-1 | TRBD2 | TGCGCCAGCAGCCAGGGCCCCGGACTAGCGGACTCGCGTGCCAAAAACATTCAGTACTTC | CASSQGPGLADSRAKNIQYF
few | TRBJ2-5 | TRBV9 | . | TGTGCCAGCAGCGGGGGGGTACGTGAGACCCAGTACTTC | CASSGGVRETQYF
. | TRBJ2-3 | TRBV5-1 | TRBD2 | TGCGCCAGCAGCTTGGTTGGGACTAGCGGGGCCGGAGATACGCAGTATTTT | CASSLVGTSGAGDTQYF
few | TRBJ2-5 | TRBV5-1 | . | TGCGCCAGCAGCCTCCAACCGACGGGCTTAACGGAGACCCAGTACTTC | CASSLQPTGLTETQYF